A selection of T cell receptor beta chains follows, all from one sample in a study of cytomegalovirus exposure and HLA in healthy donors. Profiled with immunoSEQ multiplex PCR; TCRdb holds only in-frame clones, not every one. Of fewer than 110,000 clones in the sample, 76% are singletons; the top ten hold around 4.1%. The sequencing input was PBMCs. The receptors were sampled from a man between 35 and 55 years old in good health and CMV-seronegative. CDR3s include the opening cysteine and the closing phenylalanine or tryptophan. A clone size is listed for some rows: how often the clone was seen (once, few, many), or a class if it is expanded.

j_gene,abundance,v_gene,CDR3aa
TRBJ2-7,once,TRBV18,CASSPPIGGSYEQYF
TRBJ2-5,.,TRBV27,CASSFRGKETQYF
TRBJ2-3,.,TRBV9,CASSVGVTTSGGALPSTDTQYF
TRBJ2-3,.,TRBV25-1,CASSDPGGSDTQYF
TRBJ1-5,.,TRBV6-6,CASSYSWAGGNQPQHF
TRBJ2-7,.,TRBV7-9,CSSSLTGALDEQYF
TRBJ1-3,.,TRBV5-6,CASSLAWAGGNTIYF
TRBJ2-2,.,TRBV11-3,CASSLETRNTGELFF
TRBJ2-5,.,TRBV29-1,CSVEDRVRETQYF
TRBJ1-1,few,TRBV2,CASRLPLGQGALQNTEAFF
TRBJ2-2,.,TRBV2,CASRGDSNTGELFF
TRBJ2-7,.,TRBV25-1,CASSRNGDRGVEQYF
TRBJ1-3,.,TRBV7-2,CASRGGTGAGNTIYF
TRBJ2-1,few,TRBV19,CASSSQRGGIRNEQFF
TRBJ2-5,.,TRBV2,CASSAHLRTGYETQYF
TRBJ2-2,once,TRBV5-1,CASSGGQTNTGELFF
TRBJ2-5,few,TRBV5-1,CASRTDRRAEETQYF
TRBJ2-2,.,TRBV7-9,CSSSLLASLGELFF
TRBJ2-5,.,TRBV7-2,CASSWAGGYSQETQYF
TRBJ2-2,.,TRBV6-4,CASSDSRTGGNTGELFF
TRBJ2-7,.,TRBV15,CATSRETGVSYEQYF
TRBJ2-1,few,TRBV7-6,CASSLRARDRGLNEQFF
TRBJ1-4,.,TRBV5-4,CASSPGRLNEKLFF
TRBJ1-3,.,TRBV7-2,CASSLAPGAGNTIYF
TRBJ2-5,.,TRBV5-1,CASSLDRGQETQYF
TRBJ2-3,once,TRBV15,CATSFGRDWSTDTQYF
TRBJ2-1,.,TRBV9,CASSEDRGEYEQFF
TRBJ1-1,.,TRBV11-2,CASSHPRDRGLWFGAFF
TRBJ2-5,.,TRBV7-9,CASSLGVAGGQETQYF
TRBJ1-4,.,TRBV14,CASSLKGQGAYEKLFF
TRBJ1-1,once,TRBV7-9,CSSSTHRGNTEAFF
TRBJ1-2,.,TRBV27,CASSPLDRAYGYTF
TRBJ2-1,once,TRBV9,CASSGNPGQYNEQFF
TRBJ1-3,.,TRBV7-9,CASSFDRGNSGNTIYF
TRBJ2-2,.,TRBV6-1,CASSERARGGELFF
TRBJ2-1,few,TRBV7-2,CASSSYSGGAWNEQFF
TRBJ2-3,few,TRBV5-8,CASSLTGPDTQYF
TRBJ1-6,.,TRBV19,CASSIRGATGNSPLHF
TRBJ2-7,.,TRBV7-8,CASRLWGHQYEQYF
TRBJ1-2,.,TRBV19,CASSRGQGINYGYTF
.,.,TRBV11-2,CASSGLEVRTYEQYF
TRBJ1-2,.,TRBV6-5,CASSYSTGPYGYTF
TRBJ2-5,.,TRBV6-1,CASSEGTTRLTQYF
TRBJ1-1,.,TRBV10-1,CASKGTSNTEAFF
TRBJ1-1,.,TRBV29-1,CSVAGTVEAFF